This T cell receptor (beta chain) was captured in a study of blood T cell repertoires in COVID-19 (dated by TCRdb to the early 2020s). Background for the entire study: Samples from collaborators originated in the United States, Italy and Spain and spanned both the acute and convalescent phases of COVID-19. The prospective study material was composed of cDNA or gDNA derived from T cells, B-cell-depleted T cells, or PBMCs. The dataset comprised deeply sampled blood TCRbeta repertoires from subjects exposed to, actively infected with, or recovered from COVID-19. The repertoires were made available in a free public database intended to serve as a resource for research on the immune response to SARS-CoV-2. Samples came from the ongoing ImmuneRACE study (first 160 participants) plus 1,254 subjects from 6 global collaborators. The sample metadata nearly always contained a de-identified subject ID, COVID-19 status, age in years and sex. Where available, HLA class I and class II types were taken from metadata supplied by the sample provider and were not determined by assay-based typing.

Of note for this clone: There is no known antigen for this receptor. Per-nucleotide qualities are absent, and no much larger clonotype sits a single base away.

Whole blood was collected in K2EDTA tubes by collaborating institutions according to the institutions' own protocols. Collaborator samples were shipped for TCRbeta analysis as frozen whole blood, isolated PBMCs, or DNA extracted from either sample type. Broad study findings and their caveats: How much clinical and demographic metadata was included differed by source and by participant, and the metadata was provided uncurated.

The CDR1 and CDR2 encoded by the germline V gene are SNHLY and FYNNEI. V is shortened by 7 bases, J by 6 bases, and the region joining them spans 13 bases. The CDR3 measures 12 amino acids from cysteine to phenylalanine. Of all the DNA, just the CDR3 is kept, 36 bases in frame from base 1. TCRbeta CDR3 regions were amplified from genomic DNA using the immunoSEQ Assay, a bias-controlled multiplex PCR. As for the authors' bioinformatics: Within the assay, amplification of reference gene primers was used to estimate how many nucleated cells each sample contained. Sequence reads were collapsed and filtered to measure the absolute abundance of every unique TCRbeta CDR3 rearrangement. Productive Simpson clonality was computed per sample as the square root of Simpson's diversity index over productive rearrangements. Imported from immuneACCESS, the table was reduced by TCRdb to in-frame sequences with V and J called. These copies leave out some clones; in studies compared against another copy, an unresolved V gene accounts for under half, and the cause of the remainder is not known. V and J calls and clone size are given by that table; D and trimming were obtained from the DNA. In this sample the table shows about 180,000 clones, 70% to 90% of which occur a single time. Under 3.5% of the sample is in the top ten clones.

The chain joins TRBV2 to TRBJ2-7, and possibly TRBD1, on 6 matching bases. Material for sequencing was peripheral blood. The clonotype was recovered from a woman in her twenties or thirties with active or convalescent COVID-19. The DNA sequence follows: TGTGCCAGCACCCTGACAGGTTTCGAGCAGTACTTC. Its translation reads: CASTLTGFEQYF.